A selection of T cell receptor beta chains follows, all from one sample in a study of cytomegalovirus exposure and HLA in healthy donors. Sequencing was performed with immunoSEQ multiplex PCR; in TCRdb, only in-frame clones are kept and a portion is missing. Altogether some 110,000 clones are present, about 60% being singletons, with the ten largest covering roughly 2.2%. The sequenced sample was PBMCs. Receptors originate from a woman between 25 and 40 years old in good health and CMV-seronegative. The CDR3 runs from the conserved cysteine through the conserved F or W. The D gene is left open where the match is weak. A row's size may be missing; if present it is once, few, many or a size class.

j_gene | v_gene | d_gene | abundance | len | CDR3nt | CDR3aa
TRBJ2-3 | TRBV2 | NA | NA | 14 | TGTGCCAGCAGTGGCGGGGACGCCACAGATACGCAGTATTTT | CASSGGDATDTQYF
TRBJ2-7 | TRBV28 | NA | NA | 13 | TGTGCCAGCAGTCCCGGGGATTCCTACGAGCAGTACTTC | CASSPGDSYEQYF
TRBJ1-5 | TRBV15 | NA | NA | 12 | TGTGCCACCAGCAGGGACATCCAGCCCCAGCATTTT | CATSRDIQPQHF
TRBJ2-5 | TRBV7-2 | NA | NA | 13 | TGTGCCAGCAGCTTACTGTACCAAGAGACCCAGTACTTC | CASSLLYQETQYF
TRBJ2-5 | TRBV6-5 | TRBD2 | NA | 15 | TGTGCCAGCAGTTACTCTGGGGGGGTCCAAGAGACCCAGTACTTC | CASSYSGGVQETQYF
TRBJ2-1 | TRBV11-3 | TRBD2 | NA | 14 | TGTGCCAGCAGCTTAGTAGGCGGGGGGGGCGAGCAGTTCTTC | CASSLVGGGGEQFF
TRBJ2-1 | TRBV30 | TRBD2 | NA | 14 | TGTGCCATAGAGCGGGGTAACTCCTACAATGAGCAGTTCTTC | CAIERGNSYNEQFF
TRBJ2-6 | TRBV4-3 | NA | few | 16 | TGCGCCAGCAGCCAAGATGCGGCATCGGGGGCCAACGTCCTGACTTTC | CASSQDAASGANVLTF
TRBJ2-3 | TRBV9 | NA | NA | 15 | TGTGCCAGCAGCGTAGGATCACTGAGCACAGATACGCAGTATTTT | CASSVGSLSTDTQYF
TRBJ1-5 | TRBV29-1 | NA | NA | 13 | TGCAGCGTTGCGGGAGGGAGCAATCAGCCCCAGCATTTT | CSVAGGSNQPQHF
TRBJ1-1 | TRBV7-3 | NA | NA | 13 | TGTGCCAGCAGCTTAGACCAGAGGACTGAAGCTTTCTTT | CASSLDQRTEAFF
TRBJ2-3 | TRBV27 | TRBD2 | few | 18 | TGTGCCAGCAGCCAACTAGCGGGAGGGAACATTGGCACAGATACGCAGTATTTT | CASSQLAGGNIGTDTQYF
TRBJ2-3 | TRBV4-3 | NA | NA | 17 | TGCGCCAGCAGCCAAGATATAGGAGAGGGTTTATTAGATACGCAGTATTTT | CASSQDIGEGLLDTQYF
TRBJ2-2 | TRBV25-1 | TRBD2 | few | 18 | TGTGCCAGCAGTGGACCGATTACTAGCGGGAGGGACACCGGGGAGCTGTTTTTT | CASSGPITSGRDTGELFF
TRBJ2-1 | TRBV11-2 | NA | NA | 16 | TGTGCCAGCAGCCCCGGCGGCTCTTCTCAAAGCAATGAGCAGTTCTTC | CASSPGGSSQSNEQFF
TRBJ2-5 | TRBV30 | TRBD2 | NA | 16 | TGTGCCTGGAGTAGGGGACTAGCGGGTGGAGAAGAGACCCAGTACTTC | CAWSRGLAGGEETQYF
TRBJ2-1 | TRBV29-1 | TRBD2 | NA | 13 | TGCAGCGTTGTAACTAGCGGGAGCAACGAGCAGTTCTTC | CSVVTSGSNEQFF
TRBJ1-5 | TRBV5-8 | TRBD1 | NA | 15 | TGTGCCAGCAGCTTTGGGACAGGGCCCAAACAGCCCCAGCATTTT | CASSFGTGPKQPQHF
TRBJ1-3 | TRBV30 | NA | NA | 13 | TGTGCCTGGAGTGTATCTGGGCGAAACACCATATATTTT | CAWSVSGRNTIYF
TRBJ1-3 | TRBV28 | NA | NA | 15 | TGTGCCAGCAGTTTAGGCGCTCGGGAGTTGAACACCATATATTTT | CASSLGARELNTIYF
TRBJ2-1 | TRBV2 | TRBD2 | few | 18 | TGTGCCAGCACGGGGGGGACGACTAGCTCATATTCCTACAATGAGCAGTTCTTC | CASTGGTTSSYSYNEQFF
TRBJ1-4 | TRBV7-9 | TRBD1 | few | 14 | TGTGCCAGCAGCTTATCCACAGGGGACGAAAAACTGTTTTTT | CASSLSTGDEKLFF
TRBJ2-7 | TRBV13 | NA | NA | 15 | TGTGCCAGCAGCCACGATGCGGTGAACACCTACGAGCAGTACTTC | CASSHDAVNTYEQYF
TRBJ2-3 | TRBV28 | NA | once | 14 | TGTGCCAGCAGTCCTATCGATAGCACAGATACGCAGTATTTT | CASSPIDSTDTQYF
TRBJ1-2 | TRBV5-4 | NA | NA | 13 | TGTGCCAGCAGCTTGGTGGAGGGGAATATAGACACCTTC | CASSLVEGNIDTF
TRBJ2-3 | TRBV2 | NA | NA | 12 | TGTGCCAGCAGTGAAGCCAGGGATACGCAGTATTTT | CASSEARDTQYF
TRBJ2-7 | TRBV28 | TRBD1 | NA | 16 | TGTGCCAGCAGTTCCTGGGACAGGGAGGCCTCCTACGAGCAGTACTTC | CASSSWDREASYEQYF
TRBJ1-3 | TRBV5-4 | TRBD1 | NA | 16 | TGTGCCAGCAGCTTGGGCCACAGGGGGCTTGATTCTTCCATATATTTT | CASSLGHRGLDSSIYF
TRBJ2-7 | TRBV7-9 | NA | once | 15 | TGTGCCAGCAGCTTAGGAGGGGGGGAGACCTACGAGCAGTACTTC | CASSLGGGETYEQYF
TRBJ2-1 | TRBV6-4 | TRBD2 | NA | 15 | TGTGCCAGCAGTGCCGGGACTAGCGGCTACAATGAGCAGTTCTTC | CASSAGTSGYNEQFF
TRBJ2-1 | TRBV10-2 | TRBD2 | few | 14 | TGCGCCAGCAGCCATAGCGGGGGGAGGCATGAGCAGTTCTTC | CASSHSGGRHEQFF
TRBJ2-7 | TRBV7-2 | NA | NA | 13 | TGTGCCAGCAGCTTAGAGCAGCGCTCCGAGCAGTACTTC | CASSLEQRSEQYF
TRBJ2-7 | TRBV19 | NA | NA | 15 | TGTGCCAGTAGCCCCAGGTTTGTTAGTGTCTACGAGCAGTACTTC | CASSPRFVSVYEQYF